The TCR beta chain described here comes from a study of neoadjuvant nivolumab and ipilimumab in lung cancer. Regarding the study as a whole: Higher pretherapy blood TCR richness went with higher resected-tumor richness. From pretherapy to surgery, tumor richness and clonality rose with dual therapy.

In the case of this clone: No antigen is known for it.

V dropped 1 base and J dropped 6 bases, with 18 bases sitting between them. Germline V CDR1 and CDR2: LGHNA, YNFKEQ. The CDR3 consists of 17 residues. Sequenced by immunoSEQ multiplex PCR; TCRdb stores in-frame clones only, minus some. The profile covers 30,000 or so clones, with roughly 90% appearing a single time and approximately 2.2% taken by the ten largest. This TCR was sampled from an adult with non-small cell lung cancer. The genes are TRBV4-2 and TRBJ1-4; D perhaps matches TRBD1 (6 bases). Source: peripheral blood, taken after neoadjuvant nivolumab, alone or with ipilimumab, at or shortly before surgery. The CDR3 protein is CASSQVHFGGAYEKLFF. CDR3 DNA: TGTGCCAGCAGCCAAGTTCATTTCGGGGGGGCTTATGAAAAACTGTTTTTT.